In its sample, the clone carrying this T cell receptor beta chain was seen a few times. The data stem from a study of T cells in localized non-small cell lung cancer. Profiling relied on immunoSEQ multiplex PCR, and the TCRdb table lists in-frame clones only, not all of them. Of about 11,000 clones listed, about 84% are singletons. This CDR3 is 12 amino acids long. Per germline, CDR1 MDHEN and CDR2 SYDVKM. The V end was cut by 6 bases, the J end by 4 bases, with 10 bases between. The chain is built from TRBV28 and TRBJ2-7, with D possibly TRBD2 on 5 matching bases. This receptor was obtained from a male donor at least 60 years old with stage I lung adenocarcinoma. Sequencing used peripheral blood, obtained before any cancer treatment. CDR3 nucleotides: TGTGCCAGCAGCGCGGGCTTTTACGAGCAGTACTTC. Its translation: CASSAGFYEQYF.